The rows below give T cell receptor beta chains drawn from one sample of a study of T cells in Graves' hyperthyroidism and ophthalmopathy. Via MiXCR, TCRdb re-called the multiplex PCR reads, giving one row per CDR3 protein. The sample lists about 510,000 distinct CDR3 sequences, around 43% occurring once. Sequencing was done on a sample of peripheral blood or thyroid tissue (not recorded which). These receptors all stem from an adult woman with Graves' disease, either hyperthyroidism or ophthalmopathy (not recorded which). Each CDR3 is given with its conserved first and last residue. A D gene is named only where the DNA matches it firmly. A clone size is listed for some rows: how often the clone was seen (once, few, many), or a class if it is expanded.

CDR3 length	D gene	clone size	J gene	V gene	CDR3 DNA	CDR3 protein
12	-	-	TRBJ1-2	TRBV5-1	TGCGCCAGCAGCGGGGGAGGGATGGGCTACACCTTC	CASSGGGMGYTF
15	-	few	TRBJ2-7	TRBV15	TGTGCCACCAGCAACCCCACTAGCTTCTGGGACGAGCAGTACTTC	CATSNPTSFWDEQYF
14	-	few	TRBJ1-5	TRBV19	TGTGCCAGTAGTCGAATGGGAGGGGGTCAGCCCCAGCATTTT	CASSRMGGGQPQHF
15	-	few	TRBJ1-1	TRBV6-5	TGTGCCAGCAGAACCGGGGATCGGGGAGCGGGTGAAGCTTTCTTT	CASRTGDRGAGEAFF
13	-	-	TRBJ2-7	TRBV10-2	TGCGTCATCCAGCAAGGTCCCTCCTACGAGCAGTACTTC	CVIQQGPSYEQYF
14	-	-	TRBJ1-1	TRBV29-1	TGCAGCGTTGAAAGGAAGATCTCTTTCACTGAAGCTTTCTTT	CSVERKISFTEAFF
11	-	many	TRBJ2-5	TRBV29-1	TGCAGCGTGCCTTCCCAAGAGACCCAGTACTTC	CSVPSQETQYF
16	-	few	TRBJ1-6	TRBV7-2	TGTGCCAGCAGCGAGGGACTAGCTGGGCATAATTCACCCCTCCACTTT	CASSEGLAGHNSPLHF
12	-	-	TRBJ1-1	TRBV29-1	TGCAGCGTTGGGCGAGGGGGCACTGAAGCTTTCTTT	CSVGRGGTEAFF
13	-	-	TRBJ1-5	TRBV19	TGTGCCAGTACAGATTTCAGGGGTCAGCCCCAGCATTTT	CASTDFRGQPQHF
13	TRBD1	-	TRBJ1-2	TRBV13	TGTGCCAGCAGCTTCTCGACAGGGGCTGGCTACACCTTC	CASSFSTGAGYTF
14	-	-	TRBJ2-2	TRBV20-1	TGCAGTGTTACCGGGACCCTAAACACCGGGGAGCTGTTTTTT	CSVTGTLNTGELFF
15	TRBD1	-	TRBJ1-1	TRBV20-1	TGCAGTGCCAGAGCGGGACAGCTGCTGAACACTGAAGCTTCCTTT	CSARAGQLLNTEASF
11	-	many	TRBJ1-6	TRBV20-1	TGCAGTGCCAAGGAGGTCCCTCTCCTCCACTTT	CSAKEVPLLHF
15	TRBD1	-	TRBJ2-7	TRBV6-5	TGTGCCAGCAGTGCCGGGACAGGGGGAGGATACGAGCAGTACTTC	CASSAGTGGGYEQYF
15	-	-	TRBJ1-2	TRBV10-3	TGTGCCATCAGTGTTTTCGGGGCAGGGCACTATGGCTACACCTTC	CAISVFGAGHYGYTF
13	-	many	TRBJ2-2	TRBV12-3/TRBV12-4	TGTGCCAGCAGTTTGGCAGCGTTCGGGGAGCTGTTTTTT	CASSLAAFGELFF
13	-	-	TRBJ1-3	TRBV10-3	TGTGCCATCAGTGAGGCAGGATTGAACACCGTATATTTT	CAISEAGLNTVYF
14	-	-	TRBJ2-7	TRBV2	TGTGCCAGCAGCCTTGCGGGGCCAACCTACGAGCAGTACTTC	CASSLAGPTYEQYF
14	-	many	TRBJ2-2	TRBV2	TGTGCCAGCAGTGAATTTGGCGTAACGGGGGAGCTGTTTTTT	CASSEFGVTGELFF
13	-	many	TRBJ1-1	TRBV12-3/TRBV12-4	TGTGCCAGCAGTTGGGGGGAGGGAACTGAAGCTTTCTTT	CASSWGEGTEAFF
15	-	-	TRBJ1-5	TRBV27	TGTGCCAGCACCGTGAAGGGCGGCAGAAATCAGCCCCAGCATTTT	CASTVKGGRNQPQHF
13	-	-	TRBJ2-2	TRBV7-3	TGTGCCAGCAGCCTTGCCCCAGTGGGGGAGCTGTTTTTT	CASSLAPVGELFF
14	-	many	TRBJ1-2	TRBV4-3	TGCGCCAGCAGCCAAGACCCTGCTAACTATGGCTACACCTTC	CASSQDPANYGYTF
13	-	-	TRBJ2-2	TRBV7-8	TGTGCCAGCAGAAATACGTACACCGGGGAGCTGTTTTTT	CASRNTYTGELFF
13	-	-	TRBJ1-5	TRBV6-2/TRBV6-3	TGTGCCGGCGGGACAACTCCCGGAGGGCCCCAGCATTTT	CAGGTTPGGPQHF
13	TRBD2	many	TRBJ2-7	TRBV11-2	TGTGCCAGTCGGATCCGGGAGGCAGACGAGCAGTACTTC	CASRIREADEQYF
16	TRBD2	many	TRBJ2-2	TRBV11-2	TGTGCCAGCAGCTTCAGTAGCGGGAGTGCCACCGGGGAGCTGTTTTTT	CASSFSSGSATGELFF
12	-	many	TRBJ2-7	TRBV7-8	TGTGCCAGCAGCTTAGGGGGACACGAGCAGTACTTC	CASSLGGHEQYF
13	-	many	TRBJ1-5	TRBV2	TGTGCCAGCAGAGGGGACAACCATCAGCCCCAGCATTTT	CASRGDNHQPQHF
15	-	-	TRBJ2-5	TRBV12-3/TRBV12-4	TGTGCCAGCAGTTTTAGCGCGGCCAGCAATCAGCCCCAGTACTTC	CASSFSAASNQPQYF
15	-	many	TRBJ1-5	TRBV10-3	TGTGCCATCAGTGAGTCAGATCAGGGGAGCCGGCCCCAGCATTTT	CAISESDQGSRPQHF
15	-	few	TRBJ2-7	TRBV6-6	TGTGCCAGCAGCGGTGGGCAGGGGTTTACACTCGAGCAGTACTTC	CASSGGQGFTLEQYF
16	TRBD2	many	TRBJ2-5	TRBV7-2	TGTGCCAGCAGCAACCAAGGACTAGCGGGAGGGGAGACCCAGTACTTC	CASSNQGLAGGETQYF
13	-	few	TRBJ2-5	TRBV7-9	TGTGCCAGCAGCCAAGGCCTAGCGGAGACCCAGTACTTC	CASSQGLAETQYF
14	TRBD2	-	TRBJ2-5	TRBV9	TGTGCCAGCAGCGCGGGAGGGGATTGGGAGACCCAGTACTTC	CASSAGGDWETQYF
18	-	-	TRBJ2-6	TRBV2	TGTGCCAGCAGGCAAGGGTGGGCCCTCCTCTCTGGGGCCAACGTCCTGACTTTC	CASRQGWALLSGANVLTF
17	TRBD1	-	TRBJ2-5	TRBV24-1	TGTGCCACCAGTGCTAGAGATAGGACAGGGGGTGCCGAGACCCAGTACTTC	CATSARDRTGGAETQYF
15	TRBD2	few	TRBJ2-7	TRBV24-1	TGTGCCACCAGTGGTATGACGGGAGGGCCTGGAGAGCAGTACTTC	CATSGMTGGPGEQYF
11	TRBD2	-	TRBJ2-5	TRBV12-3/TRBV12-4	TGTGCCAGCAGTAGCGGGGGGGCCCAGTACTTC	CASSSGGAQYF
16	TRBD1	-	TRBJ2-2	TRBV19	TGTGCCAGTAGTATTACGGGACAGGTGAACACCGGGGAGCTGTTTTTT	CASSITGQVNTGELFF
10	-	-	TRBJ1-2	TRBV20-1	TGCAGTGCTACCCCGACTGGCTACACCTTC	CSATPTGYTF